These 14 T cell receptor beta chains came from one sample sequenced in a study of cytomegalovirus exposure and HLA in healthy donors. The PCR had 60 Vbeta and 13 Jbeta primers. Assay: immunoSEQ multiplex PCR; the TCRdb copy retains only in-frame clones and omits some. The table has about 67,000 clones, roughly 76% seen once. Sequences were obtained from PBMCs. Receptors were obtained from a man between 60 and 75 years old in good health and CMV-seropositive.

This chain's CDR3 is CASSSGTSGYEQYF. The CDR3 DNA is TGTGCCAGCTCATCCGGGACTAGCGGGTACGAGCAGTACTTC. This chain joins TRBV18 and TRBJ2-5; 12 nucleotides line up with TRBD2. The DNA end is more similar to TRBJ2-7, so the J call may be wrong. The CDR3 totals 14 residues. Germline lookup yields CDR1 KGHSH and CDR2 LQKENI.

The chain employs TRBV27 and TRBJ1-1, with D unclear. Germline-derived CDR1 and CDR2 are MNHEY and SMNVEV (reference sequence). V was cut by 7 bases and J by 4 bases, with 16 bases left in between. The CDR3 totals 14 residues. The CDR3 protein is CASTRSGSFTEAFF. CDR3 in DNA: TGTGCCAGCACCCGCTCGGGATCCTTCACTGAAGCTTTCTTT.

This chain links TRBV6-6 with TRBJ2-7; TRBD1 aligns across 8 bases. Germline V gene lookup returns CDR1 MNHNY and CDR2 SVGAGI (reference sequence). This CDR3 region has 12 residues. J was trimmed by 5 bases and V by 5 bases; bases with no gene match: 2. The CDR3 reads CASSPGGHEQYF. CDR3 nucleotides: TGTGCCAGCAGTCCAGGGGGCCACGAGCAGTACTTC.

The chain recombines TRBV15 with TRBJ1-2; TRBD1 might be the D (5 bases). V lost 4 bases, J lost 4 bases, and 16 bases lay in between. CDR1 is LNHNV, CDR2 YYDKDF, per germline (reference sequence). The CDR3 is 15 amino acids. The CDR3 coding sequence is TGTGCCACCAGCAACAAAGAAAGGGGCTTCTATGGCTACACCTTC. The encoded protein is CATSNKERGFYGYTF.

The J gene is TRBJ2-7, the V gene TRBV15, with D perhaps matching TRBD2 (6 bases). V was trimmed by 0 bases and J by 3 bases, leaving 6 bases between them. The length of the CDR3 is 13 residues. CDR1 and CDR2 from the germline V gene are LNHNV and YYDKDF (reference sequence). The CDR3 region is CATSREGGYEQYF. The CDR3 DNA reads TGTGCCACCAGCAGAGAGGGGGGCTACGAGCAGTACTTC.

The V and J genes are TRBV10-1 and TRBJ2-5; D not certain. In germline, CDR1 is WNHNN, CDR2 SYGVQD (reference sequence). The CDR3 sequence is 13 residues long. V lost 2 bases, J lost 1 base, and 5 bases lay in between. CDR3 DNA sequence: TGCGCCAGCAGTGAGACGGGCCAAGAGACCCAGTACTTC. It codes for CASSETGQETQYF.

A remark on this clone: At the DNA level, this CDR3 is encoded by other sequences in the same sample as well. The chain combines TRBV7-6 with TRBJ2-3; 9 bases line up with TRBD2. CDR3 length: 16 amino acids. The V gene's germline CDR1 is SGHVS and CDR2 FNYEAQ. Losses at the gene ends were 0 bases for V and 2 bases for J; bases not matched to a gene: 3. The CDR3: CASSLAVAGATDTQYF. CDR3 coding DNA: TGTGCCAGCAGCTTAGCGGTAGCGGGAGCCACAGATACGCAGTATTTT.

This clone has only a few counts. The chain combines TRBV11-3 with TRBJ2-7; perhaps TRBD1 as D (5 bases). From germline, CDR1 is SGHNT and CDR2 YENEEA. The CDR3 is 14 residues long. Trimming pared 1 base from V and 0 bases from J, leaving 7 bases between. CDR3 residues: CASSLADSSYEQYF. The CDR3 DNA reads as TGTGCCAGCAGCTTAGCTGACAGCTCCTACGAGCAGTACTTC.

The chain couples TRBV7-9 to TRBJ1-1; 7 nucleotides line up with TRBD1. The CDR3 is made up of 14 amino acids. Losses at the gene ends were 3 bases for V and 3 bases for J; bases not matched to a gene: 4. The germline CDR1 and CDR2 sequences are SEHNR and FQNEAQ (reference sequence). The CDR3 coding sequence is TGTGCCAGCAGCTTGGATACAGGGGACACTGAAGCTTTCTTT. It translates to CASSLDTGDTEAFF.

This rearrangement joins TRBV10-1 to TRBJ2-1; D is uncertain. This CDR3 is 17 amino acids long. Between the trimmed V and J ends, which lost 5 bases and 5 bases, there was a span of 22 bases. CDR1 and CDR2 from the germline V gene are WNHNN and SYGVQD (reference sequence). The CDR3 region is CASSYSKTVLQDNEQFF. CDR3 nucleotides: TGCGCCAGCAGTTACTCTAAGACGGTTTTGCAGGACAATGAGCAGTTCTTC.

This rearrangement joins TRBV19 to TRBJ1-6; D not certain. The CDR3 length is 15 residues. Germline values: CDR1 LNHDA, CDR2 SQIVND (reference sequence). The V and J ends lost 6 bases and 5 bases respectively, with 14 bases between them. The CDR3 DNA reads TGTGCCAGTAGACGGGGAGGTCAACATAATTCACCCCTCCACTTT. It is translated as CASRRGGQHNSPLHF.

V usage is TRBV25-1 and J usage is TRBJ1-2; 8 bases map to TRBD1. Losses at the gene ends were 9 bases for V and 6 bases for J; bases not matched to a gene: 15. This CDR3 region has 15 residues. Germline assignment: CDR1 MGHDK and CDR2 SYGVNS. The DNA for the CDR3 is TGTGCCAGTTTACCCCTAGGCAGGGGGCCTGATGGCTACACCTTC. Its translation: CASLPLGRGPDGYTF.

The chain links TRBV11-3 to TRBJ2-3; TRBD2 might be the D (6 bases). The germline CDR1 and CDR2 sequences are SGHNT and YENEEA. This CDR3 spans 18 amino acids. Trimming shortened V by 0 bases and J by 6 bases, and 22 bases separated the two germline ends. CDR3: CASSLDLGRGSAPDTQYF. The DNA of the CDR3 is TGTGCCAGCAGCTTAGATCTTGGGCGGGGATCCGCCCCCGATACGCAGTATTTT.

The rearrangement joins TRBV13 to TRBJ2-5; the match to TRBD2 covers 8 bases. In germline, CDR1 is PRHDT, CDR2 FYEKMQ (reference sequence). The CDR3 consists of 14 residues. J gave up 3 bases and V 6 bases, and 6 bases lay outside the gene matches. This CDR3 reads CASSIRAGEETQYF. CDR3 nucleotides: TGTGCCAGCAGTATACGAGCGGGAGAAGAGACCCAGTACTTC.